This TCR beta chain was documented in a study of radiation and T cells in renal cell carcinoma. Findings of the study overall: Top tumor clonotypes rose in blood 2 weeks post-radiation, then contracted. Pretreatment tumor biopsies were lacking, so baseline clonotypes are unknown.

The time point was: blood 2 weeks post-SBRT. Specified treatment: 15 Gy SBRT to primary tumor, nephrectomy 4 weeks later. Blood was sampled at baseline, 2 weeks and 4 weeks after SBRT. V was shortened by 2 bases and J by 8 bases, with 17 bases between the two germline ends. Germline CDR1 SGHNT, CDR2 YYREEE (reference sequence). This CDR3 is built from 15 residues. On this clone itself: Its antigen is undetermined.

The protocol was immunoSEQ multiplex PCR, while the TCRdb copy is restricted to in-frame clones and leaves out a portion. There are about 130,000 clones in the sample; 88% occur only once, and approximately 6% lies in the top ten. The chain joins TRBV5-4 to TRBJ2-1; TRBD1 or TRBD2 may be the D gene (6 bases each). The sequence was collected from a woman in her 70s with renal cell carcinoma. Sample: blood, taken from a patient whose treatment included radiotherapy and nephrectomy. The CDR3 region is CASSLEGGVLDEQFF. DNA of the CDR3: TGTGCCAGCAGCTTAGAGGGGGGAGTACTCGATGAGCAGTTCTTC.